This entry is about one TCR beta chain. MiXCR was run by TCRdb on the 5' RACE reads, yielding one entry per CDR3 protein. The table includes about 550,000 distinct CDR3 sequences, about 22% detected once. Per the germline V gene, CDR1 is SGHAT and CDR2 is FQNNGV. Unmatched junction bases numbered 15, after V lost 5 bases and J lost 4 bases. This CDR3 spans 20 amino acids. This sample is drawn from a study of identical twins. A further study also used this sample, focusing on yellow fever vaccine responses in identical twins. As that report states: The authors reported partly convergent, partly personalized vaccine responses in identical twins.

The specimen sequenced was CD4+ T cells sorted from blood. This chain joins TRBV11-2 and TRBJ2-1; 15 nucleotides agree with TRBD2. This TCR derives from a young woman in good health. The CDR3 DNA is TGTGCCAGCAGCCGAACTCGTTGGACTAGCGGGGGGGCCCCTTACAATGAGCAGTTCTTC. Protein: CASSRTRWTSGGAPYNEQFF.